The source of this T cell receptor (beta chain) is a study of cytomegalovirus exposure and HLA in healthy donors. As for the study in general: Approximately 180 million T cells yielded 100 million or so unique TCR beta sequences, as an earlier analysis found.

V lost 6 bases and J lost 2; bases outside the gene matches: 10. This CDR3 contains 16 residues. Germline V gene lookup returns CDR1 MNHNY and CDR2 SVGAGI (reference sequence). The PCR used 60 Vbeta and 13 Jbeta primers. Using immunoSEQ multiplex PCR, the repertoire was profiled, and TCRdb retains in-frame clones only, with some absent. The sample contains 150,000 or so clones, around 82% of which appear only once. The rearrangement uses TRBV6-6 and TRBJ1-2; 9 nucleotides align to TRBD1. This TCR was sampled from a man younger than 30 in good health and CMV-seropositive. Sequenced sample: PBMCs. The CDR3 loop is CASSPARDRVNYGYTF. The CDR3 DNA is TGTGCCAGCAGCCCCGCAAGGGACAGGGTGAACTATGGCTACACCTTC.